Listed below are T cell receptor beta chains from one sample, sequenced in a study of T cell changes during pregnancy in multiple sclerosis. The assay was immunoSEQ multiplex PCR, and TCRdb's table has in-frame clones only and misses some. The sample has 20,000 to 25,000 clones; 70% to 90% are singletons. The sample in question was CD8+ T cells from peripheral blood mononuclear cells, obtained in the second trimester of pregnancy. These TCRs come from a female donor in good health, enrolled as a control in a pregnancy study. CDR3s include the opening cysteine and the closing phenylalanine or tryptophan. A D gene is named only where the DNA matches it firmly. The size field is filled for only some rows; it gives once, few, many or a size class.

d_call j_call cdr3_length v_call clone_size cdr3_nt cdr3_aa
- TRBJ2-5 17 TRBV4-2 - TGTGCCAGCAGCCAAGAAGGAATTGGACAGGGAGGGGAGACCCAGTACTTC CASSQEGIGQGGETQYF
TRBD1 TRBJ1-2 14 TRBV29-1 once TGCAGCGTTTCCTCCGGGACAGGGTACTATGGCTACACCTTC CSVSSGTGYYGYTF
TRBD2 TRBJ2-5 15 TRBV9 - TGTGCCAGCAGCGGCTCGCTAGCGGGGGGAGAGACCCAGTACTTC CASSGSLAGGETQYF
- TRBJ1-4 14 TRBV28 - TGTGCCACCTCCCATGGGCGGGAACATGAAAAACTGTTTTTT CATSHGREHEKLFF
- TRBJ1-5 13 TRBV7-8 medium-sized TGTGCCAGCAGCCCAGGGGTAAATCAGCCCCAGCATTTT CASSPGVNQPQHF
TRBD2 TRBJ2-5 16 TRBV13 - TGTGCCAGCAGTCTCCGGACTAGCGGGAGTGGAGAGACCCAGTACTTC CASSLRTSGSGETQYF
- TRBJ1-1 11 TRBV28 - TGTGCCAGCAGCCGACAGGCGGAAGCTTTCTTT CASSRQAEAFF
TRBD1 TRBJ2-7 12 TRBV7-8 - TGTGCCAGCAGCCTAGGGACAGATGAGCAGTACTTC CASSLGTDEQYF
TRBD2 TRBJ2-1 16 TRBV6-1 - TGTGCCAGCAGTGAATGGGCTAGCGGGGTTCGCGATGAGCAGTTCTTC CASSEWASGVRDEQFF
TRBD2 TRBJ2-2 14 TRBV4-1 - TGCGCCAGCAGCCCGCGACTAGCAGACGGGGAGCTGTTTTTT CASSPRLADGELFF
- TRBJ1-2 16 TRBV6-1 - TGTGCCAGCAGTGAAGATGAGAAGGGGGTGTACTATGGCTACACCTTC CASSEDEKGVYYGYTF
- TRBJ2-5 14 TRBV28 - TGTGCCAGCATCCATGGAGACAGACAAGAGACCCAGTACTTC CASIHGDRQETQYF
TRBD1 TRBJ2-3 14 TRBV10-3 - TGTGCCATCGGGACAGGGGGTGCAGCAGATACGCAGTATTTT CAIGTGGAADTQYF
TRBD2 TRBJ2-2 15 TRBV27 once TGTGCCAGCAGGCTAGCGGGAGCGCTCACCGGGGAGCTGTTTTTT CASRLAGALTGELFF
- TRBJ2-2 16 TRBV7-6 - TGTGCCAGCAGCTTAGTTGCGGGTGGGAACACCGGGGAGCTGTTTTTT CASSLVAGGNTGELFF
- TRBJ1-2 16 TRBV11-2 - TGTGCCAGCAGCTTGCCCGGGCGCAGGGGATGGTATGGCTACACCTTC CASSLPGRRGWYGYTF
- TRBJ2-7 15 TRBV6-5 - TGTGCCAGCAGTTACGGGGGCCCTGCCTCCTACGAGCAGTACTTC CASSYGGPASYEQYF
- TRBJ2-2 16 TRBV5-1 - TGCGCCAGCAGCCCCGACGGATATTCGGGAACCGGGGAGCTGTTTTTT CASSPDGYSGTGELFF
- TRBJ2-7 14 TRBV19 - TGTGCCAGTAGTATAACTGCTCCAGGCTACGAGCAGTACTTC CASSITAPGYEQYF
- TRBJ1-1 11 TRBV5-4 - TGTGCCAGCGGCGGGGGGCCCGAAGCTTTCTTT CASGGGPEAFF
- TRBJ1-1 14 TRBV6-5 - TGTGCCAGCAGTTCTAACCCTCTGAACACTGAAGCTTTCTTT CASSSNPLNTEAFF
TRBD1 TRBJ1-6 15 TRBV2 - TGTGCCAGCAGCGATTCGACAGGGGGGAATTCACCCCTCCACTTT CASSDSTGGNSPLHF
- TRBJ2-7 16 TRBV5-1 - TGCGCCAGCAGCTTGGCCCCCGTGACAGTAAACTACGAGCAGTACTTC CASSLAPVTVNYEQYF
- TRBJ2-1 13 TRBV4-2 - TGTGCCAGCAGCCAAGATATCCCCAATGAGCAGTTCTTC CASSQDIPNEQFF
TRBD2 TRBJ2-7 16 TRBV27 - TGTGCCAGCAGTATCCACCTAGCGGGGGGGATCTACGAGCAGTACTTC CASSIHLAGGIYEQYF
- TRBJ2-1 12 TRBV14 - TGTGCCAGCGGATGGACGGGAAATGAGCAGTTCTTC CASGWTGNEQFF
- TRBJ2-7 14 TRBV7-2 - TGTGCCAGCAGCTTAAACAGGGCGGGCTACGAGCAGTACTTC CASSLNRAGYEQYF
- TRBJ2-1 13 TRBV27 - TGTGCCAGCAGTCCGGGATCCTACAATGAGCAGTTCTTC CASSPGSYNEQFF